The 23 T cell receptor beta chains below come from one sample, sequenced in a study of radiotherapy plus CTLA-4 blockade in lung cancer. The protocol was immunoSEQ multiplex PCR, while the TCRdb copy is restricted to in-frame clones and leaves out a portion. The sample contains about 48,000 clones, approximately 86% of which appear only once. The material sequenced was peripheral blood, taken from a patient treated with radiotherapy plus ipilimumab. The receptors here all came from a human donor with non-small cell lung cancer that progressed on radiotherapy plus ipilimumab. Some clones in this sample may be carry-over from other donors' samples.

This clone has more than one count but fewer than ten. The gene calls are TRBV11-2 and TRBJ2-7, with 15 bases that match TRBD2. Per germline, CDR1 SGHAT and CDR2 FQNNGV. This CDR3 region has 18 residues. Trimming removed 3 bases from V and 3 bases from J; junction bases left unmatched: 9. Written as DNA, the CDR3 is TGTGCCAGCAGCTTTCATCCGGGACTAGCGGGGGGCGTCTACGAGCAGTACTTC. It codes for CASSFHPGLAGGVYEQYF.

V and J are TRBV5-1 and TRBJ2-1, with TRBD2 matching 8 bases. CDR3 length equals 15 residues. The germline gives CDR1 SGHRS, CDR2 YFSETQ. Trimming at V came to 3 bases and at J to 15 bases, leaving 17 bases not matched to a gene. CDR3 in amino acids: CASSSGTAGLVFLFF. DNA of the CDR3: TGCGCCAGCAGCTCGGGAACGGCGGGACTAGTATTTCTGTTCTTC. The entire variable domain, with the rest obtained from reference TRBV5-1 and TRBJ2-1, is as follows: KAGVTQTPRYLIKTRGQQVTLSCSPISGHRSVSWYQQTPGQGLQFLFEYFSETQRNKGNFPGRFSGRQFSNSRSEMNVSTLELGDSALYLCASSSGTAGLVFLFFGPGTRLTVL.

V and J are TRBV28 and TRBJ2-5; TRBD2 might be the D (5 bases). Trimming stripped 3 bases from V and 7 bases from J, with 18 bases between. This CDR3 comprises 15 residues. Per the germline V gene, CDR1 is MDHEN and CDR2 is SYDVKM. The CDR3 nucleotides read TGTGCCAGCAGTTTCTCCATTTTGGAGGATGGGACCCAGTACTTC. Translating gives CASSFSILEDGTQYF.

This clone has just one count. This sequence joins TRBV27 and TRBJ1-4, with D unclear. Trimming removed 2 bases from V and 7 bases from J, with 20 bases in between. Looked up from germline, CDR1 is MNHEY and CDR2 is SMNVEV (reference sequence). The CDR3 has 17 residues. CDR3 coding DNA: TGTGCCAGCAGTTTAAAACCCCCGGGAAAGGATGGTGAAAAACTGTTTTTT. Its protein product is CASSLKPPGKDGEKLFF.

The chain links TRBV6-5 to TRBJ1-5; TRBD1 matches at 7 bases. Trimming at V came to 6 bases and at J to 4 bases, leaving 9 bases not matched to a gene. The CDR3 totals 15 residues. From germline, CDR1 is MNHEY and CDR2 SVGAGI. The CDR3 region has the DNA TGTGCCAGCAGCGTGGACAGGAACCTAAATCAGCCCCAGCATTTT. Protein: CASSVDRNLNQPQHF.

The chain carries TRBV9 and TRBJ1-6; a weak D match, TRBD1 (5 bases). CDR1 is SGDLS and CDR2 is YYNGEE in the germline V gene. Trimming stripped 7 bases from V and 7 bases from J, with 9 bases between. This CDR3 contains 12 residues. The CDR3 protein is CASGDWNSPLHF. CDR3 DNA sequence: TGTGCCAGCGGGGACTGGAATTCACCCCTCCACTTT. Variable domain in full (rest from reference TRBV9 and TRBJ1-6): DSGVTQTPKHLITATGQRVTLRCSPRSGDLSVYWYQQSLDQGLQFLIQYYNGEERAKGNILERFSAQQFPDLHSELNLSSLELGDSALYFCASGDWNSPLHFGNGTRLTVT.

The chain carries TRBV18 and TRBJ1-1; no firm D call. Trimming left V 2 bases short and J 1 base short, with 5 bases between. In germline, CDR1 is KGHSH, CDR2 LQKENI. The CDR3 totals 13 residues. The CDR3 nucleotides are TGTGCCAGCTCACCAAACGGGAACACTGAAGCTTTCTTT. This encodes CASSPNGNTEAFF.

The chain employs TRBV5-1 and TRBJ1-4; D possibly corresponds to TRBD1 (6 bases). This CDR3 spans 15 amino acids. The V gene lost 4 bases and the J gene lost 8 bases, with 18 bases spanning the gap. CDR1 SGHRS and CDR2 YFSETQ come from the germline V gene. CDR3 nucleotide sequence: TGCGCCAGCAGCCGTGTGGGGGCAGGAAGCGAAAAACTGTTTTTT. This encodes CASSRVGAGSEKLFF.

The chain has TRBV7-9 and TRBJ2-3; 8 nucleotides match TRBD2. Germline trimming cut 6 bases from V and 2 bases from J; bases unmatched to any gene: 4. This CDR3 spans 14 amino acids. Germline V CDR1 and CDR2: SEHNR, FQNEAQ (reference sequence). The CDR3 loop reads CASSPSGYTDTQYF. The CDR3 coding sequence is TGTGCCAGCAGTCCTAGCGGGTACACAGATACGCAGTATTTT. The whole variable domain, filled in from reference TRBV7-9 and TRBJ2-3, reads DTGVSQNPRHKITKRGQNVTFRCDPISEHNRLYWYRQTLGQGPEFLTYFQNEAQLEKSRLLSDRFSAERPKGSFSTLEIQRTEQGDSAMYLCASSPSGYTDTQYFGPGTRLTVL.

This sequence joins TRBV5-5 and TRBJ2-7; no clear D gene. The CDR3 totals 12 residues. V was clipped by 5 bases and J by 7 bases, with 13 bases between them. Germline CDR1 SGHKS, CDR2 YYEKEE (reference sequence). The CDR3 coding sequence is TGTGCCAGCAGTTTAAACTTTCGGGAGCAGTACTTC. Translating gives CASSLNFREQYF.

This clone has more than one count but fewer than ten. The chain links TRBV28 to TRBJ2-7; 9 positions match TRBD2. The CDR3 totals 17 residues. Trimming removed 6 bases from V and 0 bases from J; junction bases left unmatched: 12. The germline gives CDR1 MDHEN, CDR2 SYDVKM. This CDR3 reads CASRQGAGGSGSYEQYF. CDR3 in DNA: TGTGCCAGCAGGCAGGGAGCGGGAGGTTCGGGCTCCTACGAGCAGTACTTC.

V usage is TRBV19 and J usage is TRBJ2-5, with D maybe TRBD1 (6 bases). This CDR3 has 14 residues. Trimming pared 2 bases from V and 4 bases from J, leaving 11 bases between. The germline gives CDR1 LNHDA, CDR2 SQIVND (reference sequence). The CDR3 DNA is TGTGCCAGTAGTATACAGGGGCCGGGAGAGACCCAGTACTTC. This translates into CASSIQGPGETQYF.

The chain joins TRBV7-2 to TRBJ1-3; D not certain. Trimming removed 2 bases from V and 2 bases from J, with 7 bases in between. CDR1 is SGHTA, CDR2 FQGNSA, per germline. The CDR3 is 14 residues long. The chain's CDR3 is CASSLSRTGNTIYF. The CDR3, as DNA: TGTGCCAGCAGCTTATCCAGGACTGGAAACACCATATATTTT. The variable domain in full, completed from reference TRBV7-2 and TRBJ1-3, reads GAGVSQSPSNKVTEKGKDVELRCDPISGHTALYWYRQSLGQGLEFLIYFQGNSAPDKSGLPSDRFSAERTGGSVSTLTIQRTQQEDSAVYLCASSLSRTGNTIYFGEGSWLTVV.

The V call is TRBV7-2, the J call TRBJ1-3; no clear D. The germline CDR1 and CDR2 sequences are SGHTA and FQGNSA. Trimming removed 1 base from V and 0 bases from J, with 7 bases in between. The CDR3 length is 15 residues. The CDR3 DNA follows: TGTGCCAGCAGCTTAGGGCAGATCTCTGGAAACACCATATATTTT. This encodes CASSLGQISGNTIYF.

The chain uses TRBV6-5 and TRBJ2-5; D perhaps matches TRBD1 (7 bases). The end of the DNA is better explained by TRBJ2-7, so the J call may be wrong. Germline-derived CDR1 and CDR2 are MNHEY and SVGAGI. This CDR3 has 13 amino acids. CDR3 DNA sequence: TGTGCCAGCACCCAGGGGGGTTTGGGCGAGCAGTACTTC. Translating it yields CASTQGGLGEQYF.

V is TRBV11-2 and J is TRBJ2-7; 7 bases align to TRBD1. The CDR3 is 14 residues long. Trimming removed 4 bases from V and 3 bases from J; junction bases left unmatched: 6. Germline CDR1 reads SGHAT; CDR2 reads FQNNGV. CDR3 coding DNA: TGTGCCAGCAGCTCACCGGGACAGAGCTACGAGCAGTACTTC. Translated, it gives CASSSPGQSYEQYF. The whole variable domain, remainder taken from reference TRBV11-2 and TRBJ2-7, is EAGVAQSPRYKIIEKRQSVAFWCNPISGHATLYWYQQILGQGPKLLIQFQNNGVVDDSQLPKDRFSAERLKGVDSTLKIQPAKLEDSAVYLCASSSPGQSYEQYFGPGTRLTVT.

V usage is TRBV4-2 and J usage is TRBJ2-7; 13 bases match TRBD2. The trim removed 4 bases at V and 3 bases at J, leaving 3 bases unmatched. The germline V gene encodes CDR1 LGHNA and CDR2 YNFKEQ. The CDR3 runs 15 residues. The CDR3 sequence is CASSRLAGGDYEQYF. The CDR3 DNA sequence: TGTGCCAGCAGCCGACTAGCGGGGGGAGACTACGAGCAGTACTTC.

The rearrangement joins TRBV6-5 to TRBJ2-1; TRBD2 might be the D (5 bases). This CDR3 is 14 amino acids long. Germline CDR1 MNHEY, CDR2 SVGAGI. The V and J ends lost 5 bases and 8 bases respectively, with 16 bases between them. The CDR3 spells CASSKRTLTDEQFF. The CDR3 nucleotides read TGTGCCAGCAGTAAGAGGACTCTGACGGATGAGCAGTTCTTC.

This chain links TRBV4-3 with TRBJ2-7; D is possibly TRBD2 (5 bases). The ends were cut back, 1 base at V and 2 bases at J, with 15 bases in the middle. Germline CDR1 and CDR2: LGHNA and YSLEER. The CDR3 is made up of 16 amino acids. The CDR3 loop is CASSQGIGAVTYEQYF. DNA of the CDR3: TGCGCCAGCAGCCAAGGAATCGGAGCGGTAACCTACGAGCAGTACTTC.

The gene calls are TRBV29-1 and TRBJ1-1, with D unclear. Trimming shortened V by 3 bases and J by 1 base, and 6 bases separated the two germline ends. The CDR3 loop spans 12 amino acids. CDR1 and CDR2 (germline): SQVTM, ANQGSEA. CDR3 in DNA: TGCAGCGTTGACCGCGGGAACACTGAAGCTTTCTTT. Translated, it gives CSVDRGNTEAFF.

The chain is built from TRBV30 and TRBJ2-7; TRBD1 might be the D (6 bases). With 5 bases removed from V and 3 bases from J, the gap between germline ends came to 20 bases. The CDR3 sequence is 15 residues long. The V gene's germline CDR1 is GTSNPN and CDR2 SVGIG (reference sequence). The CDR3 bases are TGTGCCTGGGCTCCCCCCGACAGGAGGTTCTACGAGCAGTACTTC. Amino acid sequence: CAWAPPDRRFYEQYF.

This chain uses TRBV5-1 with TRBJ1-1; 7 positions agree with TRBD1. This CDR3 region has 15 residues. Germline trimming cut 2 bases from V and 1 base from J; bases unmatched to any gene: 5. Germline loops: CDR1 SGHRS, CDR2 YFSETQ. CDR3 sequence: CASSFTGAPNTEAFF. The CDR3 nucleotides are TGCGCCAGCAGCTTTACAGGGGCACCGAACACTGAAGCTTTCTTT.

The DNA of the CDR3 is TGTGCCTGGAGTCACGCTAGCGGGAGAGATGAGCAGTTCTTC. Translated: CAWSHASGRDEQFF. The rearrangement links TRBV30 to TRBJ2-1; TRBD2 aligns across 10 bases. The CDR3 is 14 residues long. In germline, CDR1 is GTSNPN, CDR2 SVGIG (reference sequence). J was trimmed by 8 bases and V by 2 bases; bases with no gene match: 6. The full variable domain, completed using reference TRBV30 and TRBJ2-1, is SQTIHQWPATLVQPVGSPLSLECTVEGTSNPNLYWYRQAAGRGLQLLFYSVGIGQISSEVPQNLSASRPQDRQFILSSKKLLLSDSGFYLCAWSHASGRDEQFFGPGTRLTVL.